This entry describes one TCR beta chain. The sample is drawn from a study of blood T cell repertoires in COVID-19. Under the authors' procedure: Estimated nucleated cell counts came from reference gene primer amplification. Here immunoSEQ multiplex PCR was the method, and the copy in TCRdb shows in-frame clones only, minus some. V, J and clone size are those of that table, while D and trimming were read from the DNA. The data contain around 190,000 clones, about four fifths of them singletons. The V gene end was trimmed by 4 bases and the J gene end by 4 bases; junction bases not matched to a gene: 5. Germline values: CDR1 LNHDA, CDR2 SQIVND (reference sequence). The CDR3 extends over 14 amino acids.

Sequencing was done on a sample of peripheral blood. The chain has TRBV19 and TRBJ1-2; 8 nucleotides agree with TRBD1. The clonotype comes from a woman aged 55 to 70 with COVID-19, enrolled during active disease. The CDR3 sequence: CASSTQGQVYGYTF. CDR3 DNA: TGTGCCAGTAGTACCCAGGGACAGGTCTATGGCTACACCTTC.